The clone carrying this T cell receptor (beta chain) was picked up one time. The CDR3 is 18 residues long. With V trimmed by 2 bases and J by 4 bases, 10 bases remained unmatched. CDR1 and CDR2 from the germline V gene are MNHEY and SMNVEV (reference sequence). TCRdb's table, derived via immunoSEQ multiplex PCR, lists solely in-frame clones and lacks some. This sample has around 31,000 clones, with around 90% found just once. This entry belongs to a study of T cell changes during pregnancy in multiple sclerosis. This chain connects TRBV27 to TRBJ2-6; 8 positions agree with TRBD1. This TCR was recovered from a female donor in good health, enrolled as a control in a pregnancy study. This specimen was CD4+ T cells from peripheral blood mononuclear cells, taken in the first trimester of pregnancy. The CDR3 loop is CASSLEARGPRGANVLTF. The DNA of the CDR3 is TGTGCCAGCAGTTTAGAGGCCAGGGGGCCGCGAGGGGCCAACGTCCTGACTTTC.